This is a list of T cell receptor beta chains from one sample in a study of blood T cell repertoires in COVID-19. Only in-frame clones appear in the TCRdb table, and some are missing; sequencing was by immunoSEQ multiplex PCR. The sample consists of roughly 200,000 clones, around nine tenths of them appearing once. The sample consisted of peripheral blood. These receptors were collected from a man between 60 and 75 years old who had recovered from COVID-19. CDR3s leave out the opening cysteine and the closing phenylalanine or tryptophan. Fields, in order: V gene, clone size, CDR3 protein. Clone sizes are given selectively: once, few, many, or a class where the clone is expanded.

TRBV2	-	ATTGVGNQPQH
TRBV30	-	AWAGSSTDTQY
TRBV11-3	-	ASSLDLGTNTGELF
TRBV3-1/TRBV3-2	-	ASSQLGVGQGNEKLF
TRBV4-2	few	ASSQDEVTGVYEQY
TRBV10-1	few	ASSEDRGVVY
TRBV7-9	-	ASRGDRAETQY
TRBV10-3	once	AISGTATYEQY
TRBV11-1	-	ASSLDERGDEDEQF
TRBV29-1	-	SVASGYT
TRBV29-1	few	SVGGTLLTDTQY
TRBV7-2	once	ASSPRRGTDTQY
TRBV30	-	AWSVGAGGFADTQY
TRBV6-5	once	ASRPGTIYGYT
TRBV5-1	-	ASSLRDRGAEQY
TRBV30	-	AWSVAGGRNVNEQF
TRBV7-9	-	ASRIAGRAEQY
TRBV9	-	ASSVGWEGNTDTQY
TRBV6-2/TRBV6-3	-	ASSYGGSDYGYT
TRBV2	-	ASSWAFSNQPQH
TRBV6-5	-	ASRRTGNTGELF
TRBV28	-	ATEDIPNTGELF
TRBV9	-	ASSVAGGGQTYEQY
TRBV6-5	-	ATSRRGGNYNEQF
TRBV12-2	once	ASRLDTGGGYT
TRBV27	-	ASSSVRNGQY
TRBV6-2/TRBV6-3	-	ASSPRRGLDYEQY
TRBV18	-	ASSPLGGGATQETQY
TRBV11-2	few	ASSSRLTGNTIY
TRBV4-1	few	ASTQTDSRNSPLH
TRBV9	-	ASSVEENEQF
TRBV5-1	few	ASSLGQGGYGYT
TRBV9	-	ASSARQQLNSGNTIY
TRBV15	-	ATSRDGRARGNEQF
TRBV18	once	ASSPPGTGHNQPQH
TRBV25-1	once	ASSEFRRGGSQPQH
TRBV29-1	-	SVVTSGGFGEQF
TRBV27	-	ASTEGQGGEAF
TRBV5-6	-	ASSLAGLANTEAF
TRBV11-2	-	ASTMGAGLSYEQY
TRBV5-1	-	ASRDRGPPQTDTQY
TRBV25-1	-	ASSPRDSRLAKNIQY
TRBV5-1	-	ASSPGANPNYGYT
TRBV27	-	ASRGLAGSTDTQY
TRBV5-4	-	ASSLGAGGNTIY
TRBV13	-	ASSLELNLNTEAF
TRBV3-1/TRBV3-2	-	ASSHPGQGNGYT
TRBV28	-	ASSSPGTGNTDTQY